This T cell receptor (beta chain) was profiled in a study of blood T cell repertoires in COVID-19. Assay used: immunoSEQ multiplex PCR; TCRdb lists only in-frame clones, some missing. The repertoire holds under 40,000 clones, with approximately 80% as singletons. CDR3 length equals 18 residues. The V segment lost 3 bases and the J segment 3 bases; nucleotides outside the gene matches: 17. Germline CDR1 is MDHEN and CDR2 is SYDVKM. This clonotype was obtained from a woman aged 55-69 years with acute or convalescent COVID-19. The specimen was peripheral blood. The V gene is TRBV28, the J gene TRBJ2-7, with TRBD1 identical over 7 bases. CDR3 in amino acids: CASSFSRIGTATFYEQYF. The CDR3 nucleotides read TGTGCCAGCAGTTTTTCCAGAATAGGGACAGCCACGTTCTACGAGCAGTACTTC.